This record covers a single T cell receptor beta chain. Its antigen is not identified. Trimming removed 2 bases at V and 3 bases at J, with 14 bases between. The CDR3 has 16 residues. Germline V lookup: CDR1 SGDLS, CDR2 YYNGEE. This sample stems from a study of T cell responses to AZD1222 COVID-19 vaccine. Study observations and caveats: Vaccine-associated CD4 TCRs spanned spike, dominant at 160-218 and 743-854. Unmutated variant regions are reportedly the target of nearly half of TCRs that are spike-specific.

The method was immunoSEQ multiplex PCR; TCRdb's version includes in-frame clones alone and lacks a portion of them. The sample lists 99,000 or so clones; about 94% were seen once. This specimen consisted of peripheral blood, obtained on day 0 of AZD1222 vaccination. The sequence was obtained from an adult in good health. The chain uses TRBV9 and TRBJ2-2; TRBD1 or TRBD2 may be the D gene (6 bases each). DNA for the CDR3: TGTGCCAGCAGCGTCCGCTCGGGGGCGGACACCGGGGAGCTGTTTTTT. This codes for CASSVRSGADTGELFF.